These 26 T cell receptor beta chains came from one sample sequenced in a study of blood T cell repertoires in COVID-19. Only in-frame clones appear in the TCRdb table, and some are missing; sequencing was by immunoSEQ multiplex PCR. The repertoire holds around 100,000 clones, with about 89% as singletons. The material sequenced was peripheral blood. The receptor source for this set is a man aged 40-50 years with acute or convalescent COVID-19.

The chain links TRBV7-2 to TRBJ1-2; 9 bases agree with TRBD1. Germline loops: CDR1 SGHTA, CDR2 FQGNSA. The CDR3 sequence is 18 residues long. V lost 3 bases to trimming and J lost 7 bases; unmatched junction nucleotides: 18. The CDR3 coding sequence is TGTGCCAGCAGCTTTCAGGGCCCGAGGGTGGACAGGGGATTTGGCTACACCTTC. This translates into CASSFQGPRVDRGFGYTF.

This rearrangement joins TRBV9 to TRBJ2-7, with 7 bases fitting TRBD2. Germline V gives CDR1 SGDLS, CDR2 YYNGEE. The J segment lost 5 bases and the V segment lost 4 bases, leaving 12 bases of the junction unmatched. This CDR3 is 15 amino acids long. The CDR3 DNA reads TGTGCCAGCAGCCCCCGACTAGCCGCATTGGACGAGCAGTACTTC. This codes for CASSPRLAALDEQYF.

This sequence joins TRBV29-1 and TRBJ2-7, with 8 bases fitting TRBD1. V shed 4 bases and J 2 bases; nucleotides not matched to a gene: 4. The CDR3 consists of 13 residues. CDR1 is SQVTM and CDR2 is ANQGSEA in the germline V gene. CDR3 nucleotide sequence: TGCAGCGTTGGGCGGACAGGGACCTACGAGCAGTACTTC. It specifies CSVGRTGTYEQYF.

V is TRBV19 and J is TRBJ1-2; D possibly corresponds to TRBD1 (5 bases). The CDR3 length is 15 residues. The germline V and J ends were trimmed by 7 bases and 4 bases, with 19 bases remaining between them. The germline gives CDR1 LNHDA, CDR2 SQIVND (reference sequence). The CDR3 bases are TGTGCCAGTATCCCAAGGCAGGGAGGCGGCTATGGCTACACCTTC. Its translation: CASIPRQGGGYGYTF.

This clone was observed once. The chain employs TRBV6-1 and TRBJ1-4; 12 nucleotides align to TRBD1. The germline V gene has CDR1 MNHNS and CDR2 SASEGT. V shed 3 bases and J 4 bases; nucleotides not matched to a gene: 3. This CDR3 has 16 residues. The CDR3 region has the DNA TGTGCCAGCAGTGATAGGGACAGGGGGCTTAATGAAAAACTGTTTTTT. It translates to CASSDRDRGLNEKLFF.

This clone was recorded only once. This chain connects TRBV5-1 to TRBJ2-7, with 9 positions matching TRBD1. CDR1 and CDR2 from the germline V gene are SGHRS and YFSETQ. The CDR3 has 15 residues. The trim removed 0 bases at V and 4 bases at J, leaving 5 bases unmatched. This CDR3 is CASSLADRGTYEQYF. The CDR3 DNA sequence: TGCGCCAGCAGCTTGGCCGACAGGGGGACGTACGAGCAGTACTTC.

The rearrangement uses TRBV18 and TRBJ2-2; D possibly corresponds to TRBD1 (6 bases). V was clipped by 3 bases and J by 0 bases, with 8 bases between them. CDR1 and CDR2 (germline): KGHSH, LQKENI. The CDR3 length is 15 residues. The CDR3 reads CASSPGHPNTGELFF. CDR3 nucleotides: TGTGCCAGCTCACCGGGACACCCGAACACCGGGGAGCTGTTTTTT.

CDR3 coding DNA: TGTGCCAGCAGCCAAGTGGGGAGTGGAAGCTCCTACAATGAGCAGTTCTTC. Residues: CASSQVGSGSSYNEQFF. This chain joins TRBV4-2 and TRBJ2-1; tentative D call: TRBD2 (5 bases). Per germline, CDR1 LGHNA and CDR2 YNFKEQ. V was pared by 1 base and J by 0 bases, with 13 bases between. The CDR3 has 17 amino acids.

This rearrangement joins TRBV24-1 to TRBJ2-1, with D possibly TRBD1 on 5 matching bases. The CDR3 consists of 13 residues. CDR1 is KGHDR and CDR2 is SFDVKD in the germline V gene. Trimming shortened V by 4 bases and J by 4 bases, and 7 bases separated the two germline ends. This CDR3 is CATSDTGYNEQFF. CDR3 bases: TGTGCCACCAGTGACACAGGTTACAATGAGCAGTTCTTC.

This clone appeared a few times. The chain is built from TRBV30 and TRBJ2-1; D is possibly TRBD2 (6 bases). This CDR3 is built from 14 residues. The germline V gene encodes CDR1 GTSNPN and CDR2 SVGIG (reference sequence). Trimming stripped 2 bases from V and 10 bases from J, with 18 bases between. CDR3 sequence: CAWSLSGPGVEQFF. The CDR3 bases are TGTGCCTGGAGTCTAAGCGGGCCGGGGGTAGAGCAGTTCTTC.

The rearrangement uses TRBV30 and TRBJ1-1, with TRBD1 matching over 9 bases. CDR3 length equals 13 residues. Germline V gives CDR1 GTSNPN, CDR2 SVGIG (reference sequence). J gave up 4 bases and V 8 bases, and 8 bases lay outside the gene matches. As DNA, the CDR3 is TGTGCCACGGACAGGGGTCGGGCCACTGAAGCTTTCTTT. Protein sequence: CATDRGRATEAFF. Drawing the rest from reference TRBV30 and TRBJ1-1, the complete variable domain is SQTIHQWPATLVQPVGSPLSLECTVEGTSNPNLYWYRQAAGRGLQLLFYSVGIGQISSEVPQNLSASRPQDRQFILSSKKLLLSDSGFYLCATDRGRATEAFFGQGTRLTVV.

The V and J genes are TRBV5-1 and TRBJ2-7; TRBD2 might be the D (5 bases). The CDR3 totals 16 residues. Germline V gene lookup returns CDR1 SGHRS and CDR2 YFSETQ. V gave up 4 bases and J gave up 1 base, with 18 bases separating them. The CDR3, as DNA: TGCGCCAGCAGCCCGCGTCGGGATTTTAGGTCCTACGAGCAGTACTTC. Protein: CASSPRRDFRSYEQYF.

The chain couples TRBV9 to TRBJ2-3, with 14 nucleotides matching TRBD2. V was pared by 0 bases and J by 5 bases, with 5 bases of the junction left unmatched. CDR3 length equals 17 residues. Germline V CDR1 and CDR2: SGDLS, YYNGEE. The CDR3 reads CASSVGGLAGGEDTQYF. The CDR3 nucleotides are TGTGCCAGCAGCGTAGGCGGACTAGCGGGGGGTGAAGATACGCAGTATTTT.

The chain combines TRBV19 with TRBJ1-1; D is undetermined. Per germline, CDR1 LNHDA and CDR2 SQIVND (reference sequence). The CDR3 runs 13 residues. With 5 bases removed from V and 0 bases from J, the gap between germline ends came to 7 bases. CDR3 DNA sequence: TGTGCCAGTAGTGTATCCTTGAACACTGAAGCTTTCTTT. Translating it yields CASSVSLNTEAFF.

The V and J genes are TRBV30 and TRBJ2-7; 13 bases fit TRBD2. The CDR3 contains 18 residues. With 0 bases clipped from V and 2 bases from J, the junction kept 10 bases outside the gene matches. Germline CDR1 GTSNPN, CDR2 SVGIG (reference sequence). CDR3 sequence reads: CAWSVRTSGRVVAYEQYF. The CDR3 nucleotides read TGTGCCTGGAGTGTACGGACTAGCGGGAGAGTAGTGGCCTACGAGCAGTACTTC.

The V gene is TRBV23-1, the J gene TRBJ2-7; TRBD1 agrees at 10 bases. TRBV23-1 has ORF status, its function being uncertain. V dropped 4 bases and J dropped 5; count of bases not matched to a gene: 20. This CDR3 has 19 amino acids. CDR3 in DNA: TGCGCCAGCAGTCTAGACAGGGGGCAAAAAGCTGGGTCGTTGCACGAGCAGTACTTC. Encoded protein: CASSLDRGQKAGSLHEQYF.

The V gene is TRBV10-1, the J gene TRBJ2-1; TRBD2 agrees at 13 bases. CDR1 is WNHNN and CDR2 is SYGVQD in the germline V gene (reference sequence). V lost 2 bases to trimming and J lost 1 base; unmatched junction nucleotides: 8. The CDR3 runs to 19 residues. The CDR3 sequence is CASSEVELAGGLSYNEQFF. The DNA for the CDR3 is TGCGCCAGCAGTGAGGTTGAACTAGCGGGGGGGCTTTCCTACAATGAGCAGTTCTTC.

The gene calls are TRBV19 and TRBJ2-7, with 7 nucleotides matching TRBD2. The CDR3 contains 14 residues. With 3 bases clipped from V and 2 bases from J, the junction kept 4 bases outside the gene matches. Per germline, CDR1 LNHDA and CDR2 SQIVND (reference sequence). The CDR3 here is CASSIRGVAYEQYF. CDR3 sequence (DNA): TGTGCCAGTAGTATCCGGGGGGTCGCCTACGAGCAGTACTTC.

The chain uses TRBV7-2 and TRBJ1-3, with TRBD1 as a possible D gene (5 bases). V shed 8 bases and J shed 8 bases, with 16 bases lying between them. Germline loops: CDR1 SGHTA, CDR2 FQGNSA. This CDR3 is 13 amino acids long. CDR3 loop: CASGEGPGDTIYF. The CDR3 coding sequence is TGTGCCAGCGGCGAAGGGCCGGGGGACACCATATATTTT.

The rearrangement links TRBV5-4 to TRBJ2-3; the D gene is possibly TRBD2 (6 bases). V lost 4 bases and J 2 bases, leaving 8 bases between the germline ends. The germline gives CDR1 SGHNT, CDR2 YYREEE (reference sequence). The CDR3 consists of 13 residues. CDR3 nucleotide sequence: TGTGCCAGCAGCCGGGAGTTCACAGATACGCAGTATTTT. Translation gives CASSREFTDTQYF. The variable domain in full, completed from reference TRBV5-4 and TRBJ2-3, reads ETGVTQSPTHLIKTRGQQVTLRCSSQSGHNTVSWYQQALGQGPQFIFQYYREEENGRGNFPPRFSGLQFPNYSSELNVNALELDDSALYLCASSREFTDTQYFGPGTRLTVL.

DNA for the CDR3: TGTGCCAGCAGCCAAGAGGTGGCCTCTGGAAACACCATATATTTT. This encodes CASSQEVASGNTIYF. The chain recombines TRBV14 with TRBJ1-3; D remains unclear. CDR1 is SGHDN and CDR2 is FVKESK in the germline V gene. The CDR3 runs to 15 residues. With 0 bases removed from V and 0 bases from J, the gap between germline ends came to 6 bases. Full variable domain (missing parts from reference TRBV14 and TRBJ1-3): EAGVTQFPSHSVIEKGQTVTLRCDPISGHDNLYWYRRVMGKEIKFLLHFVKESKQDESGMPNNRFLAERTGGTYSTLKVQPAELEDSGVYFCASSQEVASGNTIYFGEGSWLTVV.

The chain has TRBV5-8 and TRBJ1-1; tentatively, D is TRBD1 (6 bases). Trimming removed 7 bases from V and 5 bases from J, with 15 bases in between. CDR1 is SGHTS and CDR2 is YDEGEE in the germline V gene. The CDR3 is 13 amino acids. The CDR3 DNA follows: TGTGCCAGCCGGCGCAGGGGCTTTACTGAAGCTTTCTTT. Amino acids: CASRRRGFTEAFF.

This chain uses TRBV5-8 with TRBJ2-2; D is possibly TRBD2 (7 bases). V gave up 3 bases and J gave up 2 bases, with 26 bases separating them. Germline V gene lookup returns CDR1 SGHTS and CDR2 YDEGEE. The CDR3 is 20 residues long. The DNA for the CDR3 is TGTGCCAGCAGCTCCGACCTGGGAGGGGGAGGCCTTGTAAACACCGGGGAGCTGTTTTTT. It translates to CASSSDLGGGGLVNTGELFF.

This sequence joins TRBV5-4 and TRBJ2-7; no clear D gene. The germline gives CDR1 SGHNT, CDR2 YYREEE (reference sequence). The CDR3 has 15 residues. Between the trimmed V and J ends, which lost 0 bases and 6 bases, there was a span of 16 bases. The CDR3 protein is CASSLADSQRSEQYF. DNA of the CDR3: TGTGCCAGCAGCTTGGCGGATTCCCAGAGGAGCGAGCAGTACTTC.

The rearrangement joins TRBV19 to TRBJ1-4; TRBD1 matches at 8 bases. The CDR3 covers 14 residues. The V and J ends lost 5 bases and 9 bases, in that order; junction bases with no gene match: 8. Looked up from germline, CDR1 is LNHDA and CDR2 is SQIVND (reference sequence). The CDR3 sequence is CASSLQGQGKKLFF. The CDR3 nucleotides read TGTGCCAGTAGTCTCCAAGGACAGGGAAAAAAACTGTTTTTT.

This clone has just a few counts. V and J are TRBV5-1 and TRBJ2-5; maybe TRBD2 (5 bases). V dropped 3 bases and J dropped 0 bases, with 6 bases sitting between them. CDR1 is SGHRS, CDR2 YFSETQ, per germline. The CDR3 has 13 amino acids. The CDR3 here is CASSWEYQETQYF. The CDR3 nucleotides read TGCGCCAGCAGCTGGGAGTACCAAGAGACCCAGTACTTC.